One T cell receptor (beta chain) is described in this entry. The antigen remains undetermined. This record comes from a study of graft-versus-host responses after intestinal transplantation. Study-wide context: Recipients got multivisceral, liver-intestinal, or isolated intestinal transplants. Notes on the study in general: Patients with graft-donor T cell macrochimerism had high graft-versus-host to host-versus-graft clonal ratios in allografts.

Some clones are missing from TCRdb's copy, which holds only in-frame ones; the method was immunoSEQ multiplex PCR. This table holds under 150,000 clones, over 80% found once. CDR3 length: 14 residues. The germline V gene encodes CDR1 GTSNPN and CDR2 SVGIG (reference sequence). The V segment lost 0 bases and the J segment 4 bases; nucleotides outside the gene matches: 3. The receptor's source is a human donor who received an intestinal transplant. The sequences come from unstimulated CD4+ T cells sorted from spleen or lymph node cells, collected before intestinal transplant. The chain carries TRBV30 and TRBJ2-7; 10 positions agree with TRBD1. This CDR3 is CAWSVDRGFYEQYF. The CDR3 bases are TGTGCCTGGAGTGTGGACAGGGGGTTTTACGAGCAGTACTTC.